This T cell receptor (beta chain) came from a study of neurological immune-mediated disorders. Study summary: There were about 35 multiple sclerosis patients; around 31 were relapsing-remitting and 3 were secondary progressive.

Where libraries were unsorted, they were derived from 2 million PBMCs stored at -80 degrees C. Germline V gives CDR1 SEHNR, CDR2 FQNEAQ (reference sequence). Trimming took 6 bases from V and 6 from J; bases not matched to a gene: 10. The CDR3 totals 14 residues. This clonotype came up many times. A 10-nucleotide random UMI tagged transcripts in template-switch 5'RACE cDNA synthesis. Via MiXCR, TCRdb re-called the 5' RACE reads, giving one row per CDR3 protein. This sample has some 86,000 distinct CDR3 sequences, with approximately 2.4% found just once. The sequencing sample was made of PBMCs. The chain employs TRBV7-9 and TRBJ1-1, with TRBD1 matching 7 bases. The sequence derives from a woman aged 30 to 39 with multiple sclerosis. The CDR3 sequence is CASRNRGSQAEAFF. CDR3 bases: TGTGCCAGCAGGAACAGGGGCTCGCAGGCTGAAGCTTTCTTT.